The 7 T cell receptor beta chains listed next were all sequenced from one sample in a study of blood T cell repertoires in COVID-19. Assay used: immunoSEQ multiplex PCR; TCRdb lists only in-frame clones, some missing. The repertoire holds around 260,000 clones, with approximately 85% as singletons. Sequencing was done on a sample of peripheral blood. Receptors originate from a human donor with COVID-19, enrolled during active disease. The donor label of this sample is uncertain.

This clone has a handful of counts. The rearrangement uses TRBV5-1 and TRBJ2-7; 9 bases map to TRBD2. The V segment lost 7 bases and the J segment 1 base; nucleotides outside the gene matches: 6. CDR3 length: 14 residues. The germline V gene has CDR1 SGHRS and CDR2 YFSETQ. In DNA form, the CDR3 reads TGCGCCAGCCGGATCACTAGCGGGTCCTACGAGCAGTACTTC. Translating it yields CASRITSGSYEQYF.

The chain recombines TRBV19 with TRBJ2-5; D is ambiguous. Germline V CDR1 and CDR2: LNHDA, SQIVND (reference sequence). V gave up 8 bases and J gave up 2 bases, with 6 bases separating them. The CDR3 is 11 residues long. CDR3 in DNA: TGTGCCAGTTCGTATCAAGAGACCCAGTACTTC. It codes for CASSYQETQYF. Full variable domain (outside the CDR3, taken from reference TRBV19 and TRBJ2-5): DGGITQSPKYLFRKEGQNVTLSCEQNLNHDAMYWYRQDPGQGLRLIYYSQIVNDFQKGDIAEGYSVSREKKESFPLTVTSAQKNPTAFYLCASSYQETQYFGPGTRLLVL.

The DNA for the CDR3 is TGTGCCAGCAGCCAATGGACTCAACGCTGGGCCAAAAACATTCAGTACTTC. Translation gives CASSQWTQRWAKNIQYF. The chain is built from TRBV3-1 (or the pseudogene TRBV3-2) and TRBJ2-4; maybe TRBD2 (5 bases). V was cut by 2 bases and J by 1 base, with 15 bases left in between. The germline CDR1 and CDR2 sequences are LGHDT and YNNKEL (reference sequence). The CDR3 is 17 amino acids.

Details on this clone: Sequence at one end of the junction differs from germline and may be a read error. The chain links TRBV7-7 to TRBJ2-7, with TRBD1 matching 7 bases. The CDR3 covers 17 residues. CDR1 and CDR2 from the germline V gene are SSHAT and FNYEAQ (reference sequence). Here the CDR3 DNA reads TGTGCTAGCAGCCCAGCCCTTGTCAGGACAGGTCCCTACGAGCAGTACTTC. Protein product: CASSPALVRTGPYEQYF. Complete variable domain (other parts from reference TRBV7-7 and TRBJ2-7): GAGVSQSPRYKVTKRGQDVTLRCDPISSHATLYWYQQALGQGPEFLTYFNYEAQPDKSGLPSDRFSAERPEGSISTLTIQRTEQRDSAMYRCASSPALVRTGPYEQYFGPGTRLTVT.

The chain joins TRBV30 to TRBJ1-4; 7 bases match TRBD1. V gave up 5 bases and J gave up 6 bases; unmatched junction bases: 18. Germline V CDR1 and CDR2: GTSNPN, SVGIG (reference sequence). This CDR3 spans 17 amino acids. CDR3 residues: CAWAKTGTGIRDEKLFF. The CDR3, as DNA: TGTGCCTGGGCTAAGACAGGGACGGGGATTCGGGATGAAAAACTGTTTTTT.

A few counts support this clone. The chain couples TRBV10-1 to TRBJ2-3, with D tentatively TRBD2 (7 bases). Germline V lookup: CDR1 WNHNN, CDR2 SYGVQD (reference sequence). This CDR3 comprises 14 residues. V lost 0 bases to trimming and J lost 6 bases, with 10 bases between them. The DNA for the CDR3 is TGCGCCAGCAGTGAGTCGGCGGGGGCGGATACGCAGTATTTT. Translation: CASSESAGADTQYF.

The V and J genes are TRBV6-5 and TRBJ1-2; 8 bases line up with TRBD1. CDR3 length: 14 amino acids. Losses at the gene ends were 5 bases for V and 4 bases for J; bases not matched to a gene: 6. Germline V gives CDR1 MNHEY, CDR2 SVGAGI. The CDR3 nucleotides are TGTGCCAGCAGTACAGGGGGGCCGGTCTATGGCTACACCTTC. Translation gives CASSTGGPVYGYTF.